A single sample is the source of the 13 T cell receptor beta chains below, sequenced in a study of cytomegalovirus exposure and HLA in healthy donors. The study ran its PCR with 60 Vbeta and 13 Jbeta primers. Here immunoSEQ multiplex PCR was the method, and the copy in TCRdb shows in-frame clones only, minus some. The sample lists approximately 100,000 clones, about 70% occurring once. The specimen was PBMCs. The receptors were sampled from a human donor in good health.

V and J are TRBV5-8 and TRBJ1-5, with D possibly being TRBD1 (5 bases). The CDR3 length is 15 residues. Germline loops: CDR1 SGHTS, CDR2 YDEGEE. Trimming removed 0 bases at V and 5 bases at J, with 12 bases between. The CDR3 DNA sequence: TGTGCCAGCAGCTTGGCCAACAGGAGGGATCAGCCCCAGCATTTT. Its protein is CASSLANRRDQPQHF. The variable domain in full, completed from reference TRBV5-8 and TRBJ1-5, reads EAGVTQSPTHLIKTRGQQATLRCSPISGHTSVYWYQQALGLGLQFLLWYDEGEERNRGNFPPRFSGRQFPNYSSELNVNALELEDSALYLCASSLANRRDQPQHFGDGTRLSIL.

This clone was counted a few times. DNA of the CDR3: TGCAGTGCTAGGGCCGATGAGCAGTTCTTC. The encoded protein is CSARADEQFF. The chain carries TRBV20-1 and TRBJ2-1; D call uncertain. With 3 bases removed from V and 8 bases from J, the gap between germline ends came to 5 bases. The CDR3 spans 10 residues. In germline, CDR1 is DFQATT, CDR2 SNEGSKA (reference sequence).

The chain links TRBV7-3 to TRBJ2-3; D is perhaps TRBD2 (5 bases). Trimming cost V 5 bases and J 1 base, with 7 bases left between them. CDR3 length equals 13 residues. CDR1 is SGHTA and CDR2 is FQGTGA in the germline V gene. The CDR3 nucleotides read TGTGCCAGCAGCGTTAGCGGCACAGATACGCAGTATTTT. It specifies CASSVSGTDTQYF.

The genes are TRBV29-1 and TRBJ1-2; a weak D match, TRBD1 (5 bases). The CDR3 is 11 amino acids. The V end lost 7 bases, the J end lost 3 bases, and 9 bases lay between the germline ends. Germline CDR1 reads SQVTM; CDR2 reads ANQGSEA. The CDR3: CSGGADYGYTF. The CDR3 DNA reads as TGCAGCGGTGGGGCCGACTATGGCTACACCTTC.

The CDR3 DNA is TGTGCCTGGAGTGAGAGCCAATCACCCCTCCACTTT. Its translation is CAWSESQSPLHF. The J gene is TRBJ1-6, the V gene TRBV30, with no clear D. Germline V lookup: CDR1 GTSNPN, CDR2 SVGIG (reference sequence). The CDR3 length is 12 residues. Trimming removed 1 base at V and 10 bases at J, with 8 bases between.

This chain links TRBV28 with TRBJ1-1, with D possibly TRBD1 on 5 matching bases. This CDR3 region has 14 residues. Germline values: CDR1 MDHEN, CDR2 SYDVKM. The germline V and J ends were trimmed by 4 bases and 3 bases, with 12 bases remaining between them. Written as DNA, the CDR3 is TGTGCCAGCAGTTCTCGGGGGTCGTACACTGAAGCTTTCTTT. Amino acids: CASSSRGSYTEAFF. Full variable domain (rest looked up from reference TRBV28 and TRBJ1-1): DVKVTQSSRYLVKRTGEKVFLECVQDMDHENMFWYRQDPGLGLRLIYFSYDVKMKEKGDIPEGYSVSREKKERFSLILESASTNQTSMYLCASSSRGSYTEAFFGQGTRLTVV.

The genes are TRBV18 and TRBJ1-2; maybe TRBD1 (6 bases). The CDR3 has 14 residues. V lost 6 bases to trimming and J lost 0 bases, with 11 bases between them. CDR1 is KGHSH and CDR2 is LQKENI in the germline V gene. CDR3 nucleotide sequence: TGTGCCAGCTCTCCTCGACAGGCTAACTATGGCTACACCTTC. This gives the protein CASSPRQANYGYTF.

This clone has just a few counts. The CDR3, as DNA: TGTGCCAGCACCCCAGGCAGACAGTCCCCCGAGCAGTACTTC. Amino acid sequence: CASTPGRQSPEQYF. The chain has TRBV6-6 and TRBJ2-7, with D possibly matching TRBD1 (5 bases). This CDR3 has 14 residues. Trimming removed 7 bases at V and 6 bases at J, with 19 bases between. Germline V gives CDR1 MNHNY, CDR2 SVGAGI (reference sequence).

The chain recombines TRBV5-1 with TRBJ2-7; 10 bases fit TRBD2. V was clipped by 0 bases and J by 2 bases; unmatched bases: 2. CDR3 length: 15 residues. In germline, CDR1 is SGHRS, CDR2 YFSETQ. CDR3 nucleotide sequence: TGCGCCAGCAGCTTGGGGCTAGCGGGGGCCTACGAGCAGTACTTC. It specifies CASSLGLAGAYEQYF.

Here the CDR3 reads CASSVDSSDRSYNEQFF. Written as DNA, the CDR3 is TGTGCCAGCAGCGTAGATTCAAGCGACCGCTCCTACAATGAGCAGTTCTTC. This chain links TRBV9 with TRBJ2-1; D uncertain. The CDR3 runs to 17 residues. CDR1 is SGDLS, CDR2 YYNGEE, per germline. V was shortened by 0 bases and J by 0 bases, with 13 bases between the two germline ends. Full variable domain (missing parts from reference TRBV9 and TRBJ2-1): DSGVTQTPKHLITATGQRVTLRCSPRSGDLSVYWYQQSLDQGLQFLIQYYNGEERAKGNILERFSAQQFPDLHSELNLSSLELGDSALYFCASSVDSSDRSYNEQFFGPGTRLTVL.

This clone came up a few times. Here the CDR3 reads CASSAYGSSRELFF. Here the CDR3 DNA reads TGTGCCAGCAGCGCCTACGGGTCGTCGAGGGAGCTGTTTTTT. The chain recombines TRBV27 with TRBJ2-2; D is ambiguous. The CDR3 consists of 14 residues. V lost 6 bases and J 9 bases, leaving 17 bases between the germline ends. Germline lookup yields CDR1 MNHEY and CDR2 SMNVEV (reference sequence).

V usage is TRBV10-3 and J usage is TRBJ2-7; 8 bases agree with TRBD1. Germline-derived CDR1 and CDR2 are ENHRY and SYGVKD. This CDR3 spans 16 amino acids. Unmatched junction bases numbered 16, after V lost 10 bases and J lost 2 bases. CDR3 DNA sequence: TGTGCCACCACCCATACTTTGACAGGGGACACCTACGAGCAGTACTTC. Translation gives CATTHTLTGDTYEQYF.

This clone was observed a few times. The rearrangement links TRBV6-1 to TRBJ2-1; D perhaps matches TRBD2 (6 bases). Germline CDR1 is MNHNS and CDR2 is SASEGT. V was trimmed by 5 bases and J by 5 bases, leaving 13 bases between them. This CDR3 spans 14 amino acids. In nucleotides, the CDR3 is TGTGCCAGCAGTATGCGGACTATAGACAATGAGCAGTTCTTC. Translation: CASSMRTIDNEQFF.